The 22 T cell receptor beta chains listed next were all sequenced from one sample in a study of blood T cell repertoires in COVID-19. The repertoire was sequenced with immunoSEQ multiplex PCR; TCRdb's copy has only in-frame clones and lacks some. Found here are about 190,000 clones, about 86% of them singletons; the top ten hold over 13%. Input material: peripheral blood. The receptors originated from a young man with active or convalescent COVID-19.

The V call is TRBV3-1 (or the pseudogene TRBV3-2), the J call TRBJ2-7; the D is unclear. V was shortened by 6 bases and J by 3 bases, with 6 bases between the two germline ends. Germline V gene sequence: CDR1 LGHDT, CDR2 YNNKEL (reference sequence). There are 11 residues in the CDR3. CDR3 loop: CASRQNYEQYF. In nucleotides, the CDR3 is TGTGCCAGCAGGCAGAACTACGAGCAGTACTTC.

V and J are TRBV9 and TRBJ2-3, with TRBD2 identical over 12 bases. The ends lost 0 bases at V and 2 bases at J; junction bases unmatched: 1. CDR3 length: 16 amino acids. Per germline, CDR1 SGDLS and CDR2 YYNGEE. The CDR3 here is CASSVGLAGVTDTQYF. CDR3 bases: TGTGCCAGCAGCGTAGGACTAGCGGGAGTCACAGATACGCAGTATTTT.

The genes are TRBV6-6 and TRBJ2-2, with 9 bases lining up with TRBD2. Per the germline V gene, CDR1 is MNHNY and CDR2 is SVGAGI (reference sequence). The J segment lost 3 bases and the V segment lost 9 bases, leaving 5 bases of the junction unmatched. CDR3 length equals 14 residues. CDR3 sequence reads: CASRTSDYTGELFF. The CDR3 nucleotides are TGTGCCAGTCGGACTAGCGATTACACCGGGGAGCTGTTTTTT.

J is TRBJ1-2 and V is TRBV13; D is unresolved. Germline loops: CDR1 PRHDT, CDR2 FYEKMQ (reference sequence). V gave up 4 bases and J gave up 8 bases, with 14 bases separating them. The CDR3 runs to 13 residues. This CDR3 is CASSSGLAGGYTF. The CDR3 DNA reads TGTGCCAGCAGCTCGGGCCTGGCGGGGGGCTACACCTTC.

The chain employs TRBV3-1 (or the pseudogene TRBV3-2) and TRBJ2-5; 12 bases match TRBD2. Germline V gene sequence: CDR1 LGHDT, CDR2 YNNKEL (reference sequence). The CDR3 runs 16 residues. V lost 6 bases, J lost 3 bases, and 8 bases stayed unmatched. The CDR3 loop reads CASRPSLAGGKETQYF. CDR3 bases: TGTGCCAGCAGACCCTCGCTAGCGGGGGGGAAAGAGACCCAGTACTTC.

This chain links TRBV4-2 with TRBJ1-6; D not resolved. The CDR3 runs 16 residues. Germline-derived CDR1 and CDR2 are LGHNA and YNFKEQ. V was pared by 1 base and J by 7 bases, with 14 bases between. The CDR3 loop reads CASSQVGRGLNSPLHF. For the CDR3, the DNA is TGTGCCAGCAGCCAAGTTGGTCGCGGTCTCAATTCACCCCTCCACTTT.

This rearrangement joins TRBV6-5 to TRBJ1-2; maybe TRBD1 (5 bases). Looked up from germline, CDR1 is MNHEY and CDR2 is SVGAGI. CDR3 length: 13 amino acids. The V end was cut by 8 bases, the J end by 3 bases, with 13 bases between. This chain's CDR3 is CASARSGDYGYTF. CDR3 coding DNA: TGTGCCAGCGCTAGGTCGGGGGACTATGGCTACACCTTC.

V gene TRBV7-2 combines with J gene TRBJ1-3; D might be TRBD1 (5 bases). Trimming left V 3 bases short and J 2 bases short, with 11 bases between. CDR1 and CDR2 (germline): SGHTA, FQGNSA. The CDR3 consists of 15 residues. Here the CDR3 DNA reads TGTGCCAGCAGCTTTAATGGGGGGGCTGGAAACACCATATATTTT. Amino acid sequence: CASSFNGGAGNTIYF.

This sequence joins TRBV28 and TRBJ2-3; the D gene is possibly TRBD1 (5 bases). In germline, CDR1 is MDHEN, CDR2 SYDVKM. This CDR3 contains 12 residues. With 4 bases removed from V and 4 bases from J, the gap between germline ends came to 6 bases. The CDR3 protein is CASSWGADTQYF. The CDR3 region has the DNA TGTGCCAGCAGTTGGGGCGCAGATACGCAGTATTTT.

The chain links TRBV2 to TRBJ1-2; D remains ambiguous. Germline assignment: CDR1 SNHLY and CDR2 FYNNEI. This CDR3 is built from 12 residues. V lost 3 bases to trimming and J lost 10 bases, with 12 bases between them. Here the CDR3 DNA reads TGTGCCAGCAGTGATTACGGGGTTGACTACACCTTC. It yields the protein CASSDYGVDYTF.

The rearrangement joins TRBV29-1 to TRBJ1-2; tentatively, D is TRBD1 (5 bases). The CDR3 has 13 residues. Germline V gene data show CDR1 as SQVTM and CDR2 as ANQGSEA. Trimming stripped 3 bases from V and 6 bases from J, with 14 bases between. As DNA, the CDR3 is TGCAGCGTTGAGGGGGGTCGGATCGATGGCTACACCTTC. As protein: CSVEGGRIDGYTF.

V and J are TRBV28 and TRBJ1-1, with 7 bases fitting TRBD1. This CDR3 contains 11 residues. Trimming took 4 bases from V and 10 from J; bases not matched to a gene: 3. Germline V gives CDR1 MDHEN, CDR2 SYDVKM. Written as DNA, the CDR3 is TGTGCCAGCAGTTATAAGGGGGCAGCTTTCTTT. Translating gives CASSYKGAAFF. Complete variable domain (other parts from reference TRBV28 and TRBJ1-1): DVKVTQSSRYLVKRTGEKVFLECVQDMDHENMFWYRQDPGLGLRLIYFSYDVKMKEKGDIPEGYSVSREKKERFSLILESASTNQTSMYLCASSYKGAAFFGQGTRLTVV.

Written as DNA, the CDR3 is TGTGCCGCTCAGGGGTTCTCTGAAGCTTTCTTT. It yields the protein CAAQGFSEAFF. The chain recombines TRBV19 with TRBJ1-1; D is perhaps TRBD1 (6 bases). CDR3 length: 11 amino acids. The germline gives CDR1 LNHDA, CDR2 SQIVND (reference sequence). Trimming removed 11 bases at V and 6 bases at J, with 13 bases between.

V and J are TRBV24-1 and TRBJ2-1; 9 positions match TRBD1. V was pared by 2 bases and J by 6 bases, with 7 bases of the junction left unmatched. Germline V lookup: CDR1 KGHDR, CDR2 SFDVKD. The CDR3 is 16 residues long. The CDR3 protein is CATSDWGGQGRNEQFF. The CDR3 region has the DNA TGTGCCACCAGTGATTGGGGGGGACAGGGACGCAATGAGCAGTTCTTC.

This clone was seen many times. CDR3 nucleotides: TGTGCCAGTAAGCGGGGGGTCATGAACACTGAAGCTTTCTTT. Amino acids: CASKRGVMNTEAFF. This chain uses TRBV19 with TRBJ1-1, with D possibly matching TRBD1 (5 bases). Trimming shortened V by 7 bases and J by 0 bases, and 12 bases separated the two germline ends. Germline CDR1 and CDR2: LNHDA and SQIVND (reference sequence). The CDR3 sequence is 14 residues long. Filled out from reference TRBV19 and TRBJ1-1, the complete variable domain reads DGGITQSPKYLFRKEGQNVTLSCEQNLNHDAMYWYRQDPGQGLRLIYYSQIVNDFQKGDIAEGYSVSREKKESFPLTVTSAQKNPTAFYLCASKRGVMNTEAFFGQGTRLTVV.

The chain employs TRBV27 and TRBJ1-1; no clear D. Between the trimmed V and J ends, which lost 5 bases and 4 bases, there was a span of 11 bases. CDR1 is MNHEY, CDR2 SMNVEV, per germline (reference sequence). The CDR3 sequence is 13 residues long. The CDR3 nucleotides are TGTGCCAGCAGTCTCCGCGGAAGCACTGAAGCTTTCTTT. Its protein is CASSLRGSTEAFF.

This sequence joins TRBV18 and TRBJ2-2; TRBD2 matches 7 bases. This CDR3 contains 16 residues. V gave up 2 bases and J gave up 4 bases; unmatched junction bases: 7. Germline CDR1 reads KGHSH; CDR2 reads LQKENI. CDR3 in DNA: TGTGCCAGCTCACCAGATGGGGGGGACCTCACCGGGGAGCTGTTTTTT. Its protein is CASSPDGGDLTGELFF.

A single count supports this clone. The rearrangement joins TRBV11-2 to TRBJ1-1, with D tentatively TRBD1 (6 bases). Trimming cost V 4 bases and J 3 bases, with 15 bases left between them. The CDR3 contains 15 residues. Germline CDR1 and CDR2: SGHAT and FQNNGV. CDR3 coding DNA: TGTGCCAGCAGCTCACCAAGGGCAGGGGACACTGAAGCTTTCTTT. It encodes CASSSPRAGDTEAFF.

The CDR3 DNA is TGTGCCAGCAGCCAAGAAATGGCAGGGCCATATCATGGCTACACCTTC. Translation gives CASSQEMAGPYHGYTF. The genes are TRBV3-1 (or the pseudogene TRBV3-2) and TRBJ1-2; tentative D call: TRBD1 (5 bases). V shed 0 bases and J shed 6 bases, with 17 bases lying between them. The length of the CDR3 is 16 residues. The germline gives CDR1 LGHDT, CDR2 YNNKEL (reference sequence).

The chain employs TRBV19 and TRBJ2-1; 13 nucleotides align to TRBD2. The CDR3 has 15 residues. CDR1 LNHDA and CDR2 SQIVND come from the germline V gene (reference sequence). Trimming at V came to 7 bases and at J to 4 bases, leaving 4 bases not matched to a gene. The CDR3 region is CASKPGLAGYNEQFF. The CDR3 region has the DNA TGTGCCAGTAAACCGGGACTAGCGGGGTACAATGAGCAGTTCTTC.

The V call is TRBV5-1, the J call TRBJ2-7, with 12 bases aligning to TRBD2. V lost 0 bases, J lost 7 bases, and 2 bases stayed unmatched. Looked up from germline, CDR1 is SGHRS and CDR2 is YFSETQ. The CDR3 totals 14 residues. The CDR3 nucleotides are TGCGCCAGCAGCTTGGGACTAGCGGGAGCAGAGCAGTACTTC. This sequence encodes CASSLGLAGAEQYF.

The V call is TRBV5-1, the J call TRBJ2-3, with 8 positions matching TRBD2. V was pared by 2 bases and J by 0 bases, with 20 bases of the junction left unmatched. In germline, CDR1 is SGHRS, CDR2 YFSETQ. The CDR3 is 21 amino acids. The CDR3 loop is CASSFMNSGTTSPTSTDTQYF. The DNA for the CDR3 is TGCGCCAGCAGCTTTATGAATAGCGGGACCACTTCCCCCACTAGCACAGATACGCAGTATTTT.